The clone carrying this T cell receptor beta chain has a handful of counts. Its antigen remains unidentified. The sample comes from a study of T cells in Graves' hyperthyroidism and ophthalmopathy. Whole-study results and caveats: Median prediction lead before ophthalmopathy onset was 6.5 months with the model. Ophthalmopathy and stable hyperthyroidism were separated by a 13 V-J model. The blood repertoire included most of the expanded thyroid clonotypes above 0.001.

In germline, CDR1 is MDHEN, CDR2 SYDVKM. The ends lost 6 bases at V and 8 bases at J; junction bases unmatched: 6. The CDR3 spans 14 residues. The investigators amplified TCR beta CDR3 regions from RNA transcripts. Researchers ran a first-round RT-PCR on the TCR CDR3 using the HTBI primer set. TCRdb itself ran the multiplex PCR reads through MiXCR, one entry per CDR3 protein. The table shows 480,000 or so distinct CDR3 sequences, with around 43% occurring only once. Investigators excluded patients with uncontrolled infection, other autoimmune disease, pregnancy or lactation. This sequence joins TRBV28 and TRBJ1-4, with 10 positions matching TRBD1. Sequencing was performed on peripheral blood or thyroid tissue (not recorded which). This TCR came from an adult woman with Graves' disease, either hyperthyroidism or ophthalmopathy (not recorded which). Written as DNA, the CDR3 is TGTGCCAGCAGGCGGACAGGGGGACGAGAAAAACTGTTTTTT. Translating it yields CASRRTGGREKLFF.